This T cell receptor beta chain was observed in a study of control samples from healthy donors and cancer patients. Sequenced by immunoSEQ multiplex PCR; TCRdb stores in-frame clones only, minus some. The repertoire includes 70,000 to 75,000 clones, about 90% of them detected once, and under 5% sits in the top ten. Germline V gives CDR1 SGHVS, CDR2 FQNEAQ. CDR3 length equals 14 residues. V shed 4 bases and J shed 1 base, with 11 bases lying between them. The chain employs TRBV7-8 and TRBJ2-7; possible D gene TRBD1, 6 bases. Input material: blood. The receptor's source is a woman in her 50s in good health. CDR3 sequence: CASSYPGQSYEQYF. For the CDR3, the DNA is TGTGCCAGCAGCTACCCGGGACAATCCTACGAGCAGTACTTC.